The rows below give T cell receptor beta chains drawn from one sample of a study of T cells in Graves' hyperthyroidism and ophthalmopathy. In TCRdb, the multiplex PCR reads were re-called with MiXCR into one record per CDR3 protein. The sample yields approximately 630,000 distinct CDR3 sequences, 15% to 20% seen once. Source material: blood. The receptors were sampled from a woman aged 25 to 39 with Graves' hyperthyroidism. CDR3s include the opening cysteine and the closing phenylalanine or tryptophan. A D gene is named only where the DNA matches it firmly. Expanded clones are given a class, and other clones once, few, many or no size at all.

>TRBV5-5|TRBJ1-2|.|.
CASSARWDAIYGYTF
TGTGCCAGCAGCGCCCGTTGGGACGCCATCTATGGCTACACCTTC
>TRBV7-2|TRBJ2-3|TRBD1|many
CASSKRQGVGDTQYF
TGTGCCAGCAGCAAGAGACAGGGGGTAGGAGATACGCAGTATTTT
>TRBV4-2|TRBJ2-7|.|.
CASSQAGAGGDSSYEQYF
TGTGCCAGCAGCCAAGCCGGGGCGGGCGGTGATAGCTCCTACGAGCAGTACTTC
>TRBV6-6|TRBJ2-7|.|many
CASSYGGSYEQYF
TGTGCCAGCAGTTACGGGGGTTCCTACGAGCAGTACTTC
>TRBV9|TRBJ2-5|TRBD1|.
CASSAGGSETQYF
TGTGCCAGCAGCGCAGGGGGCTCGGAGACCCAGTACTTC
>TRBV20-1|TRBJ2-1|TRBD2|many
CSASASGPYNEQFF
TGCAGTGCTAGCGCTAGCGGCCCTTACAATGAGCAGTTCTTC
>TRBV20-1|TRBJ2-4|.|.
CSARDNRGSDIQYF
TGCAGTGCTAGGGACAATAGAGGGAGCGACATTCAGTACTTC
>TRBV7-9|TRBJ1-6|TRBD1|few
CASQTGGNSPLHF
TGTGCCAGCCAGACAGGGGGCAATTCACCCCTCCACTTT
>TRBV19|TRBJ1-5|.|.
CATSQDNQPQHF
TGTGCCACCTCCCAAGACAATCAGCCCCAGCATTTT
>TRBV28|TRBJ2-7|.|many
CASSHLALGTYEQYF
TGTGCCAGCAGTCACCTAGCCCTCGGGACCTACGAGCAGTACTTC
>TRBV29-1|TRBJ2-1|.|.
CSVEGLYNEQFF
TGCAGCGTTGAGGGACTTTACAATGAGCAGTTCTTC
>TRBV28|TRBJ2-5|.|many
CASSFKFQETQYF
TGTGCCAGCAGTTTCAAGTTCCAAGAGACCCAGTACTTC
>TRBV27|TRBJ2-7|.|.
CASSLQCSNEQYF
TGTGCCAGCAGTTTACAGTGTTCCAACGAGCAGTACTTC
>TRBV15|TRBJ2-7|.|many
CATSDRAIRDEQYF
TGTGCCACCAGTGATAGGGCAATAAGGGACGAGCAGTACTTC
>TRBV20-1|TRBJ2-7|.|few
CSAIQGHEQYF
TGCAGTGCTATACAGGGCCACGAGCAGTACTTC
>TRBV4-2|TRBJ1-2|.|few
CASSQDRGRRGGSYYGYTF
TGTGCCAGCAGCCAAGATAGGGGCAGGAGGGGTGGGAGCTACTATGGCTACACCTTC
>TRBV19|TRBJ2-1|.|.
CASNADRSYNEQFF
TGTGCCAGTAACGCCGACAGGTCATACAATGAGCAGTTCTTC